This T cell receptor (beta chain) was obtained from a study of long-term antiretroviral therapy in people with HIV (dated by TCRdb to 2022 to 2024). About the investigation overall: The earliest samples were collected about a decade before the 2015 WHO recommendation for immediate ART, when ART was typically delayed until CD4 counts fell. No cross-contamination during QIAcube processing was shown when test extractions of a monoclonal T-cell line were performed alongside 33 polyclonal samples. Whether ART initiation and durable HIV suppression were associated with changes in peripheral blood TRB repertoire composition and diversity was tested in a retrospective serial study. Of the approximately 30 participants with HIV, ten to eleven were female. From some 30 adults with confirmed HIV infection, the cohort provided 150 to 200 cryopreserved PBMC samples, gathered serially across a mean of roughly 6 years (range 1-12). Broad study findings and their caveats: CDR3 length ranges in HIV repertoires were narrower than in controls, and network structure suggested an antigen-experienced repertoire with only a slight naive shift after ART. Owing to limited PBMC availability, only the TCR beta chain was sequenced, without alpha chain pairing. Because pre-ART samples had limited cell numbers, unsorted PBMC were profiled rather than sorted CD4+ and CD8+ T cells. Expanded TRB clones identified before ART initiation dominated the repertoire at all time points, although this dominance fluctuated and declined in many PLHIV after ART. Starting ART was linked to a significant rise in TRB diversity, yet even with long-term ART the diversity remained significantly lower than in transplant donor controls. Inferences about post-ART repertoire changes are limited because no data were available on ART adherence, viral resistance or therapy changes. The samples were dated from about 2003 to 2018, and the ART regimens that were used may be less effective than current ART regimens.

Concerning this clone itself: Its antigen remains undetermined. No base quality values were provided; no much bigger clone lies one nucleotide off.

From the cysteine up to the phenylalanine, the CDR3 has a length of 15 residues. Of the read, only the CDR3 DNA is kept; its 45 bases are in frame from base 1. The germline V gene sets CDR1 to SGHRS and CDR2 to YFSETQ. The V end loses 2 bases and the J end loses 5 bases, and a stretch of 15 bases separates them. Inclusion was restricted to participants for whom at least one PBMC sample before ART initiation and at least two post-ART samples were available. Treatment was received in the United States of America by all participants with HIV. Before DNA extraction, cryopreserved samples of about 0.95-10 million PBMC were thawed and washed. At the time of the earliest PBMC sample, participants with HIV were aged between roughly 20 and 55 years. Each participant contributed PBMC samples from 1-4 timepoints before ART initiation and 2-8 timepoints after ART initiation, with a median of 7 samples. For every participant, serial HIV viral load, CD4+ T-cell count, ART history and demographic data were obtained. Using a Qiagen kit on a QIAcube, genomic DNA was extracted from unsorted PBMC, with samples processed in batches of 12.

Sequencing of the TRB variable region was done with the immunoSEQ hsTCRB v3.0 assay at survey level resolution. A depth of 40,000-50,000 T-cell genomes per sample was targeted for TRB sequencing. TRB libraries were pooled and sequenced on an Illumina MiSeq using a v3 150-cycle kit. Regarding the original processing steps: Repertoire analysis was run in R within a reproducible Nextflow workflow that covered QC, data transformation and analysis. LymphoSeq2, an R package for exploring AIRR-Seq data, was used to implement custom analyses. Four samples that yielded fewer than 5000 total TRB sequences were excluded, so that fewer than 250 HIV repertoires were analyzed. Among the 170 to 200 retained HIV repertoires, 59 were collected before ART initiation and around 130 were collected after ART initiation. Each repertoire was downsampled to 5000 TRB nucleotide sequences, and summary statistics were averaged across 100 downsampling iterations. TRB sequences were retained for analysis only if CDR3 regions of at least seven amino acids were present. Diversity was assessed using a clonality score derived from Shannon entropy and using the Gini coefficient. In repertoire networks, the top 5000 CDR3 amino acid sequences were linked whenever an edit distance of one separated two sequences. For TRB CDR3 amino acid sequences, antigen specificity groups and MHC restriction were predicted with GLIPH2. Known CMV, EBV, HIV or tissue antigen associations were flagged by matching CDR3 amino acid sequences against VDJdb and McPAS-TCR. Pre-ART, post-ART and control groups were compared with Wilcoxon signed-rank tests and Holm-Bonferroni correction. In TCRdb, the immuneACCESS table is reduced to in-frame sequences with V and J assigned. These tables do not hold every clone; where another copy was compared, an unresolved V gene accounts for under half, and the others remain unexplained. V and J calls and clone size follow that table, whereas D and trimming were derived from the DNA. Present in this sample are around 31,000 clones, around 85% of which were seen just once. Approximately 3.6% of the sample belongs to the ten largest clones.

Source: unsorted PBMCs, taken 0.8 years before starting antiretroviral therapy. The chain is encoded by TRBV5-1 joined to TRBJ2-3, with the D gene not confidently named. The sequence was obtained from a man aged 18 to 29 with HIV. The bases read TGCGCCAGCAGCTTTGCGGCAGGCATGGGAGATACGCAGTATTTT. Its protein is CASSFAAGMGDTQYF. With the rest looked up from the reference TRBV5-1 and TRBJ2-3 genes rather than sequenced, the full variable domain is KAGVTQTPRYLIKTRGQQVTLSCSPISGHRSVSWYQQTPGQGLQFLFEYFSETQRNKGNFPGRFSGRQFSNSRSEMNVSTLELGDSALYLCASSFAAGMGDTQYFGPGTRLTVL.